This T cell receptor beta chain was sequenced during a study of response to subunit inactivated influenza vaccine. Overall study findings and caveats: Authors suggested seasonal influenza vaccinations each recruit few new T cells.

The CDR3 is 15 residues long. J was trimmed by 4 bases and V by 3 bases; bases with no gene match: 6. Note on this clonotype: Its antigen remains unidentified.

TCRdb fed the RT-PCR reads into MiXCR, producing one record per CDR3 protein. This table holds around 470,000 distinct CDR3 sequences, 6.5% to 8% found once. This sequence originates from a man in his fifties or sixties who received an inactivated influenza vaccine. The chain couples TRBV12-3 or TRBV12-4 to TRBJ2-3; 8 positions agree with TRBD1. This specimen consisted of PBMCs from blood, obtained around 25 months after vaccination. The CDR3 loop reads CASSLAPGGPDTQYF. CDR3 nucleotide sequence: TGTGCCAGCAGTTTGGCTCCAGGGGGCCCAGATACGCAGTATTTT.